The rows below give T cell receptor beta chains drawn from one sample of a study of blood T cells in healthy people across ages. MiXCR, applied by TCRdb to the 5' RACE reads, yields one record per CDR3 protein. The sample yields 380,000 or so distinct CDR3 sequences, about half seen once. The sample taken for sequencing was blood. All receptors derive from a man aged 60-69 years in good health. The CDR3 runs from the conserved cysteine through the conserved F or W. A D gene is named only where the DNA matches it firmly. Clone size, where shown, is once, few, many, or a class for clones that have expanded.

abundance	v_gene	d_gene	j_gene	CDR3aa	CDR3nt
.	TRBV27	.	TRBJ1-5	CASSLYGYSNQPQHF	TGTGCCAGCAGTTTATACGGTTATAGCAATCAGCCCCAGCATTTT
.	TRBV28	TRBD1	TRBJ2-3	CASSSTGTGGTDTQYF	TGTGCCAGCAGTTCTACCGGGACAGGGGGAACAGATACGCAGTATTTT
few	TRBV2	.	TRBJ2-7	CASRPLGVAYEQYF	TGTGCCAGCAGGCCGTTGGGCGTCGCCTACGAGCAGTACTTC
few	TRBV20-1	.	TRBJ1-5	CSASKGEVRQPQHF	TGCAGTGCTAGTAAGGGTGAAGTGCGCCAGCCCCAGCATTTT
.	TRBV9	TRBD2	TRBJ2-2	CASSGGLANTEELFF	TGTGCCAGCAGCGGGGGACTAGCGAACACCGAGGAGCTGTTTTTT
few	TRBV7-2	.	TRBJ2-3	CASSLMGGRTDTQYF	TGTGCCAGCAGCTTAATGGGGGGGCGCACAGATACGCAGTATTTT
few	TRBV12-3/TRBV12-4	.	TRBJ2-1	CASCPQEHSEQFF	TGTGCCAGCTGCCCCCAGGAACACTCGGAGCAGTTCTTC
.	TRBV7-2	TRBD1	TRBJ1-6	CASSSGGGTLNSPLHF	TGTGCCAGCAGCTCAGGGGGAGGGACTTTGAATTCACCCCTCCACTTT
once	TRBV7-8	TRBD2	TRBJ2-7	CATSRAGGSYEQYF	TGTGCCACCTCTCGAGCGGGGGGGTCCTACGAGCAGTACTTC
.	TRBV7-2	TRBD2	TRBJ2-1	CASSLTSGNNEQFF	TGCGCCAGCAGCCTGACTAGCGGTAACAATGAGCAGTTCTTC
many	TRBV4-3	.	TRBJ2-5	CASSQDHGGLWAQYF	TGCGCCAGCAGCCAAGATCACGGGGGACTCTGGGCCCAGTACTTC
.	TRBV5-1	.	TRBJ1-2	CASSPAVLNYGYTF	TGCGCCAGCAGCCCGGCCGTGTTGAACTATGGCTACACCTTC
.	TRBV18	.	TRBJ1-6	CASTYGSYNSPLHF	TGTGCCAGCACCTATGGCTCCTATAATTCACCCCTCCACTTT
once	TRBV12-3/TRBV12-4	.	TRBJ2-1	CASSQGRAYNEQFF	TGTGCCAGCAGTCAGGGGCGAGCCTACAATGAGCAGTTCTTC
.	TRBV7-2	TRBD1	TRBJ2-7	CASSLAGTASSYEQYF	TGTGCCAGCAGCTTAGCCGGGACAGCCAGCTCCTACGAGCAGTACTTC
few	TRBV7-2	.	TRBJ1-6	CASSLRGRGSPLHF	TGTGCCAGCAGCTTAAGAGGGAGGGGTTCACCCCTCCACTTT
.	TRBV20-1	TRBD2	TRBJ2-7	CSASVGLAGDYNEQYF	TGCAGTGCATCTGTGGGACTAGCGGGAGACTACAATGAGCAGTACTTC
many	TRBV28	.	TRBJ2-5	CASSLLVETQYF	TGTGCCAGCAGTTTGCTAGTAGAGACCCAGTACTTC
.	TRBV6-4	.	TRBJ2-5	CASSDHYRHKPRETQYF	TGTGCCAGCAGTGACCACTACCGACACAAGCCAAGAGAGACCCAGTACTTC
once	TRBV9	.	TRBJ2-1	CASSVDTSRSSYNEQFF	TGTGCCAGCAGCGTAGATACTAGCCGGAGCTCCTACAATGAGCAGTTCTTC
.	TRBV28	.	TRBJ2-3	CASSLRGRPDTQYF	TGTGCCAGCAGTTTGAGGGGGAGACCAGATACGCAGTATTTT
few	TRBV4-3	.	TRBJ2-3	CASSQDVRTPTQYF	TGCGCCAGCAGCCAAGATGTACGAACACCTACGCAGTATTTT
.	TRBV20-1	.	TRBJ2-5	CSARAGAGDEQYF	TGCAGTGCTAGAGCGGGGGCTGGTGATGAGCAGTACTTC